This T cell receptor beta chain came from a study of diagnostic markers for celiac disease (TCRdb year 2020). CDR1 is given as MNHNY and CDR2 as SVGAGI, both from the germline V gene (reference sequence). The CDR3 runs 12 residues from the cysteine to the phenylalanine. No DNA sequence was recorded. With respect to this clonotype: Its recognized antigen is unknown.

The run used an Illumina MiSeq. TCRdb reprocessed the reads and assigns one entry to each CDR3 protein sequence, leaving out DNA. The table for this sample shows about 780 distinct CDR3 sequences. The ten largest clonotypes hold about half of the sample. The chain employs TRBV6-6 and TRBJ2-2; TCRdb outputs TRBD1, but without DNA this stays unchecked. This sequence was found in a human donor. This table probably holds off-target reads from a library built for another chain. Sequenced sample: either unsorted cells or a sorted T cell fraction (not recorded which). The CDR3: CASRGAGGELFF.